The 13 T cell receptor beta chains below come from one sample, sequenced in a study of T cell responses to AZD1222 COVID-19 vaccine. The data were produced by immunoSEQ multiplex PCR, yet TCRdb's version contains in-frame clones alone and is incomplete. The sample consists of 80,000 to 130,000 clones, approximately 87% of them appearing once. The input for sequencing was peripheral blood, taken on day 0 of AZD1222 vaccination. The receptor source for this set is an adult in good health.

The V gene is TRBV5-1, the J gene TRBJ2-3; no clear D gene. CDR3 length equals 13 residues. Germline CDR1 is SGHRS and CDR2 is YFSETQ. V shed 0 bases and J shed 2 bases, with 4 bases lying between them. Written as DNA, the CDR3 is TGCGCCAGCAGCTTGGACACCACAGATACGCAGTATTTT. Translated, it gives CASSLDTTDTQYF. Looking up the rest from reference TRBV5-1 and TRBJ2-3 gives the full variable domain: KAGVTQTPRYLIKTRGQQVTLSCSPISGHRSVSWYQQTPGQGLQFLFEYFSETQRNKGNFPGRFSGRQFSNSRSEMNVSTLELGDSALYLCASSLDTTDTQYFGPGTRLTVL.

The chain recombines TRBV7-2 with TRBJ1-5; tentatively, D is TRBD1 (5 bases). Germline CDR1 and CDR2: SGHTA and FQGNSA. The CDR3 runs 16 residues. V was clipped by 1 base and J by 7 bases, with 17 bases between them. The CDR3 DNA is TGTGCCAGCAGCTTAGAAACGTGGGGCTCAGGACAGCCCCAGCATTTT. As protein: CASSLETWGSGQPQHF.

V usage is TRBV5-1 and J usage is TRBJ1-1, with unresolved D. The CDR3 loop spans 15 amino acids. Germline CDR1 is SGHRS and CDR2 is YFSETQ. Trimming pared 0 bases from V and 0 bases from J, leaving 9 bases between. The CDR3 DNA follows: TGCGCCAGCAGCTTGGGAGCGGGTGTGAACACTGAAGCTTTCTTT. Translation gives CASSLGAGVNTEAFF.

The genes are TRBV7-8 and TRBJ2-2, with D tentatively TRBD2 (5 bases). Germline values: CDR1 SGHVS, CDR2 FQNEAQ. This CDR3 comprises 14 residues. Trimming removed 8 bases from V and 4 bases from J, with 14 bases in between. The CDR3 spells CASQTTVLTGELFF. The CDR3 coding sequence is TGTGCCAGCCAGACTACAGTCCTCACCGGGGAGCTGTTTTTT.

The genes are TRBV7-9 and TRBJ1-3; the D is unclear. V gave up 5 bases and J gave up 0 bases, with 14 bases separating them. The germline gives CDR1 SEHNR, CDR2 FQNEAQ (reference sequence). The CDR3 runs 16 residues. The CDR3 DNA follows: TGTGCCAGCAGCACCACATCGAGGAGCTCTGGAAACACCATATATTTT. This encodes CASSTTSRSSGNTIYF.

The DNA for the CDR3 is TGTGCCAGCAGCTCCCCGGCGCGGTTTCAAGAGACCCAGTACTTC. Its protein is CASSSPARFQETQYF. V is TRBV3-1 (or the pseudogene TRBV3-2) and J is TRBJ2-5, with D hard to call. There are 15 residues in the CDR3. Germline CDR1 and CDR2: LGHDT and YNNKEL (reference sequence). V was clipped by 5 bases and J by 2 bases, with 15 bases between them.

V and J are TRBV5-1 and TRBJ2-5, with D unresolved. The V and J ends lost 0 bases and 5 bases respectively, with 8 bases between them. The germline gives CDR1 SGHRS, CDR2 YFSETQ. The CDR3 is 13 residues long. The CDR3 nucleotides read TGCGCCAGCAGCTTGGTCGGGTTGGAGACCCAGTACTTC. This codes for CASSLVGLETQYF.

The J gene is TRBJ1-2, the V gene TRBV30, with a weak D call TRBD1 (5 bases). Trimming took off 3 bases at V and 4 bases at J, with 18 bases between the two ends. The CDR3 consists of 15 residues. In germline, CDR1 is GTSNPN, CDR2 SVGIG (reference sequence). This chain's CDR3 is CAWSRTGGMGYGYTF. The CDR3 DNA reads TGTGCCTGGAGCCGTACGGGGGGGATGGGCTATGGCTACACCTTC. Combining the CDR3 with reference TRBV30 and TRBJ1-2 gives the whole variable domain SQTIHQWPATLVQPVGSPLSLECTVEGTSNPNLYWYRQAAGRGLQLLFYSVGIGQISSEVPQNLSASRPQDRQFILSSKKLLLSDSGFYLCAWSRTGGMGYGYTFGSGTRLTVV.

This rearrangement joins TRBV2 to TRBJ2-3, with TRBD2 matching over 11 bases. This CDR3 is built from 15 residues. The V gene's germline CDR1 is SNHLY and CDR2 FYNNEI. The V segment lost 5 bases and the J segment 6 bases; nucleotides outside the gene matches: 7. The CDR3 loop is CASSRLAGTVDTQYF. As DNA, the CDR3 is TGTGCCAGCAGTCGACTAGCGGGGACGGTCGATACGCAGTATTTT. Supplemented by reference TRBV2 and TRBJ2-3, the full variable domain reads EPEVTQTPSHQVTQMGQEVILRCVPISNHLYFYWYRQILGQKVEFLVSFYNNEISEKSEIFDDQFSVERPDGSNFTLKIRSTKLEDSAMYFCASSRLAGTVDTQYFGPGTRLTVL.

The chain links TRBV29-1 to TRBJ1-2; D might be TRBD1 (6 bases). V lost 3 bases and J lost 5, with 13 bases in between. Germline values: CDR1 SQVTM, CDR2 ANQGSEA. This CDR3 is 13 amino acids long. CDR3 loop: CSVELGGRYGYTF. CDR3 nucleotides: TGCAGCGTTGAGCTAGGGGGGAGGTATGGCTACACCTTC.

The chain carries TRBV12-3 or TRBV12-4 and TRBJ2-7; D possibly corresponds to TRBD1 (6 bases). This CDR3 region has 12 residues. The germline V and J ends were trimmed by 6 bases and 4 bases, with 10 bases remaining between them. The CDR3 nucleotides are TGTGCCAGCAGGGAACAGGGTTACGAGCAGTACTTC. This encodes CASREQGYEQYF.

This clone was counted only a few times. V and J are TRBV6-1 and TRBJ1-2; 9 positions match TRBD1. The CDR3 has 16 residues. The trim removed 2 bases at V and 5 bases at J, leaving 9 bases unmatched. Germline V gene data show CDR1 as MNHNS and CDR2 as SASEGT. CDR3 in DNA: TGTGCCAGCAGTGAAAAGGGACAGGGCTGGTGGTATGGCTACACCTTC. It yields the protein CASSEKGQGWWYGYTF.

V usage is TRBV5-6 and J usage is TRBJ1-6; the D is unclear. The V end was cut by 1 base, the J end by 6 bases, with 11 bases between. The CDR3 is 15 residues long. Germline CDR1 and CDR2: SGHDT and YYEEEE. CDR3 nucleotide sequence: TGTGCCAGCAGCTTGCGGGGAGAGCGTAATTCACCCCTCCACTTT. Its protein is CASSLRGERNSPLHF.